In this sample, the clone carrying this TCR beta chain turned up once. Its antigen is not identified. TCRdb's table, derived via immunoSEQ multiplex PCR, lists solely in-frame clones and lacks some. The repertoire holds 70,000 or so clones, with 70% to 85% as singletons. This specimen belongs to a study of OX40 agonist ivuxolimab in advanced cancers. Study-wide results and caveats: Antigens targeted by the expanded peripheral T cells were not determined. Average numbers of expanded clones were greater in CD8+ T cells than in CD4+. At 0.1 to 3.0 mg/kg and by week 6, CD4+ and CD8+ T cells in the blood had expanded clonally.

A history of autoimmune disease or systemic immunosuppression excluded patients. This CDR3 comprises 15 residues. V was clipped by 2 bases and J by 8 bases, with 18 bases between them. Germline CDR1 LGHNA, CDR2 YSLEER. The sequence came from an adult with an advanced solid tumor such as melanoma, head and neck, liver or kidney cancer. The chain joins TRBV4-3 to TRBJ1-1; perhaps TRBD1 as D (6 bases). The sample was CD4+ or CD8+ T cells sorted from blood, taken in a trial of the OX40 agonist ivuxolimab. The CDR3 region has the DNA TGCGCCAGCAGCCAATTCCGATCGGGGGGCGGGGAAGCTTTCTTT. This gives the protein CASSQFRSGGGEAFF.